This T cell receptor (beta chain) was recorded in a study of beta chain features in type 1 diabetes. Study information: Age and gender were similar between patients and healthy donors, as were cell yields.

Per germline, CDR1 LNHDA and CDR2 SQIVND (reference sequence). This CDR3 is 14 amino acids long. Trimming at V came to 5 bases and at J to 1 base, leaving 4 bases not matched to a gene. The study, taken as a whole, reports: VDJ junctions in type 1 diabetes patients carried more deletions and fewer insertions. The study found moderately but significantly shorter TCRB CDR3s in all four CD4+ subsets of Type 1 diabetes patients.

Expressed TCRB transcripts were sequenced after all isolated RNA was converted to cDNA. Only in-frame clones appear in the TCRdb table, and some are missing; sequencing was by immunoSEQ multiplex PCR. This sample has about 47,000 clones, with around 45% found just once. On this clone itself: Its antigen is still unknown.

Via CD45RO/CCR7/CD25/CD127/CD95/CD27, cells of the CD4+ naive, central memory, regulatory and stem cell-like memory subsets were sorted. Sequences were obtained from stem cell memory CD4+ T cells from blood. This clonotype was sampled from a man aged 25-40 years with type 1 diabetes. The chain employs TRBV19 and TRBJ1-1, with 7 bases that match TRBD1. CDR3 bases: TGTGCCAGTAGTGGCAGGGGGACGAACACTGAAGCTTTCTTT. Translating gives CASSGRGTNTEAFF. Full variable domain (outside the CDR3, taken from reference TRBV19 and TRBJ1-1): DGGITQSPKYLFRKEGQNVTLSCEQNLNHDAMYWYRQDPGQGLRLIYYSQIVNDFQKGDIAEGYSVSREKKESFPLTVTSAQKNPTAFYLCASSGRGTNTEAFFGQGTRLTVV.